This record concerns one TCR beta chain sequence. This specimen belongs to a study of OX40 agonist ivuxolimab in advanced cancers. Study-wide context: Patients in the trial were receiving intravenous ivuxolimab every 2 weeks, at doses of 0.01 to 10 mg/kg. Hepatocellular carcinoma, melanoma, renal cell or head and neck cancer was diagnosed in the dose-escalation patients.

The CDR3 runs 15 residues. The germline V gene encodes CDR1 SGDLS and CDR2 YYNGEE. Trimming took off 0 bases at V and 6 bases at J, with 12 bases between the two ends. Method: immunoSEQ multiplex PCR; TCRdb's copy keeps in-frame clones and lacks some. The sample lists roughly 76,000 clones, about 85% occurring once. V gene TRBV9 combines with J gene TRBJ2-2; D is ambiguous. This clonotype originated in an adult with an advanced solid tumor such as melanoma, head and neck, liver or kidney cancer. The material was CD4+ or CD8+ T cells sorted from blood, obtained in a trial of the OX40 agonist ivuxolimab. Here the CDR3 DNA reads TGTGCCAGCAGCGTAGAGGTTAGCTGGCCCGGGGAGCTGTTTTTT. Its protein product is CASSVEVSWPGELFF.